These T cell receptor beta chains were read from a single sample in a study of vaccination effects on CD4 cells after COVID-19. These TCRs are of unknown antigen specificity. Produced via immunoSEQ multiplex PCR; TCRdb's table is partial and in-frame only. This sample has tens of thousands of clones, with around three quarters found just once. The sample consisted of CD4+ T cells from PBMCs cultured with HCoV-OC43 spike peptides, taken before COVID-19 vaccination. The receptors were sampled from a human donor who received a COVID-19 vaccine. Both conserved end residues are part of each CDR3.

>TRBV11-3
CASSRSGPNKKAFF
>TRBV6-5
CASSRDFETQYF
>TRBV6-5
CASSTTGSNIQYF
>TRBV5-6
CASSSSTGASYNEQFF
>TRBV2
CASRDRGFPEAFF
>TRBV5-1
CASSRDRSSYNEQFF
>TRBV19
CASHGAGELFF
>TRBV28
CASSLPGQANSPLHF
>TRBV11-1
CASSQGVGAGETQYF
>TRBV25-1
CASSETSYSTDTQYF
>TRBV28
CASSSPDETQHF
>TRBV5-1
CASSPQDSMNTEAFF
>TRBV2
CASSDRAQETQYF
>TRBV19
CASKNGGNQPQHF
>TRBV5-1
CASSFLENTEAFF
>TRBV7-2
CASSFPNSGGASATGELFF
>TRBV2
CASALWGGQETQYF